The 27 T cell receptor beta chains listed next were all sequenced from one sample in a study of blood T cell repertoires in COVID-19. The repertoire was sequenced with immunoSEQ multiplex PCR; TCRdb's copy has only in-frame clones and lacks some. The repertoire holds 200,000 to 250,000 clones, with over 75% as singletons. Material for sequencing was PBMCs or T cells enriched from blood (not recorded which). Receptors were obtained from a woman between 40 and 55 years old with acute COVID-19.

This clone was found many times. The V and J genes are TRBV15 and TRBJ2-7; 13 bases map to TRBD2. The CDR3 loop spans 18 amino acids. The germline gives CDR1 LNHNV, CDR2 YYDKDF (reference sequence). The ends lost 2 bases at V and 2 bases at J; junction bases unmatched: 9. The CDR3 coding sequence is TGTGCCACCAGCAGATGGGACGGGACTAGCGGGAACCCCTACGAGCAGTACTTC. Protein: CATSRWDGTSGNPYEQYF.

The chain employs TRBV9 and TRBJ2-2; TRBD1 is a possible D gene (6 bases). The CDR3 is made up of 14 amino acids. Between the trimmed V and J ends, which lost 4 bases and 5 bases, there was a span of 12 bases. Germline V lookup: CDR1 SGDLS, CDR2 YYNGEE. The CDR3 DNA is TGTGCCAGCAGCACAGGGTTGAGGACCGGGGAGCTGTTTTTT. Translation: CASSTGLRTGELFF. The variable domain in full, completed from reference TRBV9 and TRBJ2-2, reads DSGVTQTPKHLITATGQRVTLRCSPRSGDLSVYWYQQSLDQGLQFLIQYYNGEERAKGNILERFSAQQFPDLHSELNLSSLELGDSALYFCASSTGLRTGELFFGEGSRLTVL.

The chain carries TRBV25-1 and TRBJ1-1; the match to TRBD1 covers 7 bases. This CDR3 spans 14 amino acids. The junction had 9 bases not matched to a gene; V was cut back by 6 bases and J by 5 bases. Germline CDR1 and CDR2: MGHDK and SYGVNS. DNA for the CDR3: TGTGCCAGCAGCCTTGACAGGGAGTTAACTGAAGCTTTCTTT. Protein: CASSLDRELTEAFF.

This clone was seen a handful of times. The chain links TRBV5-4 to TRBJ1-5; TRBD1 is a possible D gene (5 bases). From germline, CDR1 is SGHNT and CDR2 YYREEE (reference sequence). This CDR3 has 17 residues. Trimming removed 2 bases at V and 7 bases at J, with 22 bases between. CDR3 amino acids: CASSLVYSGGFEQPQHF. CDR3 nucleotide sequence: TGTGCCAGCAGCTTAGTGTATTCGGGGGGGTTTGAACAGCCCCAGCATTTT.

CDR3 nucleotide sequence: TGTGCCAGTAGTATATATATGGGGGGTTACAATGAGCAGTTCTTC. It yields the protein CASSIYMGGYNEQFF. J is TRBJ2-1 and V is TRBV19; possibly TRBD2 for D (6 bases). With 2 bases removed from V and 4 bases from J, the gap between germline ends came to 12 bases. The CDR3 has 15 amino acids. CDR1 LNHDA and CDR2 SQIVND come from the germline V gene (reference sequence).

This clone was counted only a few times. The chain has TRBV28 and TRBJ1-5; 10 bases map to TRBD1. Germline V CDR1 and CDR2: MDHEN, SYDVKM. This CDR3 region has 18 residues. The trim removed 2 bases at V and 7 bases at J, leaving 14 bases unmatched. CDR3 region: CASSLPAGQGLSGQPQHF. DNA for the CDR3: TGTGCCAGCAGTTTACCCGCGGGACAGGGGTTGAGTGGCCAGCCCCAGCATTTT.

The V call is TRBV7-3, the J call TRBJ2-7, with a weak D call TRBD1 (7 bases). CDR3 length: 13 amino acids. V dropped 2 bases and J dropped 5 bases, with 10 bases sitting between them. CDR1 is SGHTA and CDR2 is FQGTGA in the germline V gene. The CDR3 nucleotides are TGTGCCAGCAGCTTAGTCAGGGGGGACGAGCAGTACTTC. Its translation is CASSLVRGDEQYF.

The chain employs TRBV5-4 and TRBJ1-1, with TRBD1 matching 9 bases. Germline CDR1 is SGHNT and CDR2 is YYREEE (reference sequence). The CDR3 runs 15 residues. V shed 2 bases, J shed 1 base, and the junction held 3 bases outside the gene matches. CDR3 region: CASSFTDRGNTEAFF. CDR3 bases: TGTGCCAGCAGCTTCACGGACAGGGGGAACACTGAAGCTTTCTTT.

This clone was seen only once. This chain joins TRBV9 and TRBJ1-6, with TRBD1 matching 9 bases. The CDR3 is 17 residues long. The germline CDR1 and CDR2 sequences are SGDLS and YYNGEE. The junction had 3 bases not matched to a gene; V was cut back by 2 bases and J by 0 bases. The CDR3 DNA follows: TGTGCCAGCAGCGTGGGACAGGGCAGCTCCTATAATTCACCCCTCCACTTT. It yields the protein CASSVGQGSSYNSPLHF. Looking up the rest from reference TRBV9 and TRBJ1-6 gives the full variable domain: DSGVTQTPKHLITATGQRVTLRCSPRSGDLSVYWYQQSLDQGLQFLIQYYNGEERAKGNILERFSAQQFPDLHSELNLSSLELGDSALYFCASSVGQGSSYNSPLHFGNGTRLTVT.

This chain joins TRBV2 and TRBJ2-5; the match to TRBD2 covers 7 bases. Germline trimming cut 8 bases from V and 3 bases from J; bases unmatched to any gene: 9. Germline-derived CDR1 and CDR2 are SNHLY and FYNNEI. The CDR3 spans 14 residues. As DNA, the CDR3 is TGTGCCAGCGAGTGGACTAGGGAGAAAGAGACCCAGTACTTC. Amino acid sequence: CASEWTREKETQYF.

The chain has TRBV18 and TRBJ1-1; tentatively, D is TRBD1 (6 bases). Trimming removed 6 bases at V and 5 bases at J, with 13 bases between. This CDR3 contains 13 residues. Per germline, CDR1 KGHSH and CDR2 LQKENI. CDR3 nucleotides: TGTGCCAGCTCGCCTACAGGGAGTACTGAAGCTTTCTTT. Translating gives CASSPTGSTEAFF.

The chain uses TRBV25-1 and TRBJ2-1, with D possibly being TRBD1 (6 bases). The CDR3 is made up of 11 amino acids. Germline lookup yields CDR1 MGHDK and CDR2 SYGVNS. V was clipped by 9 bases and J by 10 bases, with 13 bases between them. CDR3 coding DNA: TGTGCCAGTTCCCTCGGGACAGAGCAGTTCTTC. Translated, it gives CASSLGTEQFF. Together with reference TRBV25-1 and TRBJ2-1, the CDR3 gives the full variable domain: EADIYQTPRYLVIGTGKKITLECSQTMGHDKMYWYQQDPGMELHLIHYSYGVNSTEKGDLSSESTVSRIRTEHFPLTLESARPSHTSQYLCASSLGTEQFFGPGTRLTVL.

The chain recombines TRBV5-1 with TRBJ1-6, with 10 bases lining up with TRBD1. This CDR3 region has 18 residues. V dropped 0 bases and J dropped 5; count of bases not matched to a gene: 8. The V gene's germline CDR1 is SGHRS and CDR2 YFSETQ. CDR3 sequence reads: CASSLAGTGASDNSPLHF. CDR3 bases: TGCGCCAGCAGCTTGGCCGGGACAGGGGCATCAGATAATTCACCCCTCCACTTT.

The V and J genes are TRBV6-5 and TRBJ2-7; 8 bases fit TRBD2. J gave up 6 bases and V 4 bases, and 8 bases lay outside the gene matches. The CDR3 is 14 residues long. The germline CDR1 and CDR2 sequences are MNHEY and SVGAGI. Written as DNA, the CDR3 is TGTGCCAGCAGTTTTCCCGGGACTAGTTCCGAGCAGTACTTC. This sequence encodes CASSFPGTSSEQYF.

The chain uses TRBV6-2 or TRBV6-3 and TRBJ1-5; D is uncertain. V was shortened by 5 bases and J by 3 bases, with 11 bases between the two germline ends. The germline V gene has CDR1 MNHEY and CDR2 SVGEGT. CDR3 length: 14 amino acids. For the CDR3, the DNA is TGTGCCAGCAGTGAGGGCCTCGTCAATCAGCCCCAGCATTTT. Translating it yields CASSEGLVNQPQHF.

This rearrangement joins TRBV3-1 (or the pseudogene TRBV3-2) to TRBJ2-1, with TRBD1 matching 7 bases. The CDR3 spans 15 residues. After removal of 4 bases from V and 4 bases from J, the junction contained 7 bases not matched to a gene. CDR1 and CDR2 (germline): LGHDT, YNNKEL (reference sequence). The CDR3 here is CASSPSRDSYNEQFF. In nucleotides, the CDR3 is TGTGCCAGCAGCCCGTCCAGGGACAGTTACAATGAGCAGTTCTTC.

This clone was seen a few times. This chain joins TRBV7-2 and TRBJ2-7; 8 bases agree with TRBD1. CDR1 SGHTA and CDR2 FQGNSA come from the germline V gene. The CDR3 length is 14 residues. Unmatched junction bases numbered 4, after V lost 5 bases and J lost 1 base. CDR3 nucleotides: TGTGCCAGCAGCGAACAGGGGGGATCCTACGAGCAGTACTTC. Its protein product is CASSEQGGSYEQYF.

The V gene is TRBV6-4, the J gene TRBJ2-3, with a possible D match to TRBD1 (5 bases). The CDR3 has 15 amino acids. Germline-derived CDR1 and CDR2 are MRHNA and SNTAGT. Between the trimmed V and J ends, which lost 2 bases and 3 bases, there was a span of 12 bases. CDR3 sequence: CASSDGPGSTDTQYF. The CDR3 nucleotides read TGTGCCAGCAGTGACGGTCCAGGGTCGACAGATACGCAGTATTTT.

The CDR3 is CASSVAPEQRNIQYF. CDR3 nucleotides: TGTGCCAGCAGCGTAGCTCCCGAACAGAGAAACATTCAGTACTTC. The V gene is TRBV9, the J gene TRBJ2-4; D is unclear. This CDR3 comprises 15 residues. Between the trimmed V and J ends, which lost 0 bases and 6 bases, there was a span of 13 bases. The germline V gene encodes CDR1 SGDLS and CDR2 YYNGEE.

The CDR3 sequence: CAIRAGHEQYF. The CDR3 DNA reads TGTGCCATCAGGGCTGGGCACGAGCAGTACTTC. V usage is TRBV10-3 and J usage is TRBJ2-7, with unresolved D. The CDR3 extends over 11 amino acids. The germline V and J ends were trimmed by 6 bases and 5 bases, with 8 bases remaining between them. CDR1 and CDR2 from the germline V gene are ENHRY and SYGVKD.

The rearrangement links TRBV7-3 to TRBJ2-7; 8 nucleotides agree with TRBD2. Trimming took 3 bases from V and 3 from J; bases not matched to a gene: 10. CDR1 and CDR2 (germline): SGHTA, FQGTGA. There are 16 residues in the CDR3. In DNA form, the CDR3 reads TGTGCCAGCAGCTTCCTAGCGGGCCGGATTGACTACGAGCAGTACTTC. Its translation: CASSFLAGRIDYEQYF.

The rearrangement uses TRBV4-3 and TRBJ2-7; perhaps TRBD1 as D (6 bases). The V and J ends lost 0 bases and 4 bases respectively, with 13 bases between them. Germline loops: CDR1 LGHNA, CDR2 YSLEER. This CDR3 region has 15 residues. The CDR3 DNA reads TGCGCCAGCAGCCAAGAGGACAGTGGGGGTTACGAGCAGTACTTC. It translates to CASSQEDSGGYEQYF.

The chain is built from TRBV3-1 (or the pseudogene TRBV3-2) and TRBJ2-5, with a tentative D call TRBD1 (5 bases). Germline V CDR1 and CDR2: LGHDT, YNNKEL (reference sequence). V was cut by 5 bases and J by 5 bases, with 12 bases left in between. The CDR3 totals 13 residues. The CDR3 DNA follows: TGTGCCAGCAGCGGAAACAGGTGGGAGACCCAGTACTTC. This gives the protein CASSGNRWETQYF.

The V and J genes are TRBV9 and TRBJ2-3, with TRBD1 identical over 9 bases. The CDR3 contains 16 residues. The V gene's germline CDR1 is SGDLS and CDR2 YYNGEE. V shed 3 bases and J 4 bases; nucleotides not matched to a gene: 9. Written as DNA, the CDR3 is TGTGCCAGCAGCGCGAGGACAGGGGAAGACGCAGATACGCAGTATTTT. Amino acid sequence: CASSARTGEDADTQYF.

V gene TRBV5-6 combines with J gene TRBJ1-3, with a possible D match to TRBD1 (6 bases). CDR3 size: 15 residues. The germline gives CDR1 SGHDT, CDR2 YYEEEE. Trimming cost V 3 bases and J 0 bases, with 10 bases left between them. CDR3 sequence reads: CASSWTDSSGNTIYF. Written as DNA, the CDR3 is TGTGCCAGCAGCTGGACGGACAGCTCTGGAAACACCATATATTTT.

The chain is built from TRBV7-9 and TRBJ2-5; 10 bases match TRBD1. J gave up 5 bases and V 4 bases, and 10 bases lay outside the gene matches. Germline loops: CDR1 SEHNR, CDR2 FQNEAQ (reference sequence). The CDR3 is 16 residues long. The DNA of the CDR3 is TGTGCCAGCAGCTCAGGGGACAGGGGAAATCAGGAGACCCAGTACTTC. It encodes CASSSGDRGNQETQYF.

The chain carries TRBV18 and TRBJ1-6; 9 nucleotides line up with TRBD1. Germline V gene data show CDR1 as KGHSH and CDR2 as LQKENI. The ends lost 3 bases at V and 11 bases at J; junction bases unmatched: 5. This CDR3 contains 14 residues. CDR3 protein: CASSPDRGTTPLHF. The CDR3 coding sequence is TGTGCCAGCTCACCGGACAGGGGAACGACACCCCTCCACTTT.